The clone carrying this T cell receptor beta chain turned up a few times. Its antigen is unidentified. Germline V lookup: CDR1 SGHDN, CDR2 FVKESK. Trimming stripped 1 base from V and 7 bases from J, with 10 bases between. The CDR3 extends over 13 amino acids. TCRdb recomputed calls from the reads with MiXCR, one row per CDR3 protein. The table lists under 500,000 distinct CDR3 sequences, about 42% of them singletons. The data were taken from a study of T cell repertoires in cytomegalovirus infection. Broader study findings: Within the response measured ex vivo, HLA-C-restricted CMV-specific TCR beta clonotypes were dominant.

The chain combines TRBV14 with TRBJ1-1; unclear D gene. Sequences were derived from cultured PBMCs, sampled from culture after CMV antigen stimulation. This TCR came from a human donor in good health (CMV status not recorded). Some clones in this sample may be carry-over from other donors' samples. DNA for the CDR3: TGTGCCAGCAGCCAAGGTTTTGGCGGTGAAGCTTTCTTT. Encoded protein: CASSQGFGGEAFF.